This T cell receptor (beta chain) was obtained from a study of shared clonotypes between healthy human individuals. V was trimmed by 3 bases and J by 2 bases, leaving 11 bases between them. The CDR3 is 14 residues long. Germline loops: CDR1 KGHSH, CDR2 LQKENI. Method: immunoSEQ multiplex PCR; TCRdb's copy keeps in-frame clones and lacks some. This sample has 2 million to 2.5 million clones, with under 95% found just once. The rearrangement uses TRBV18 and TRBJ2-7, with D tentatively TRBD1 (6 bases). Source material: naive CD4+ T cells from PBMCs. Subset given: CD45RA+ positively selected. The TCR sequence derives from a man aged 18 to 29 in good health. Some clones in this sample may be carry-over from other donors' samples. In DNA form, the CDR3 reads TGTGCCAGCTCACCGGGGAGACAGGCCTACGAGCAGTACTTC. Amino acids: CASSPGRQAYEQYF.